This T cell receptor beta chain emerged from a study of cytomegalovirus exposure and HLA in healthy donors. Across the study: Tens of millions of unique TCRs from HLA-typed donors made up an early data release.

Study outcomes and limitations: CMV serostatus alone was available as immune exposure information. Whilst most TCR sequences proved rare, a subset of public TCRs occurred across many donors.

It was with 60 Vbeta and 13 Jbeta primers that the PCR ran. Original processing notes: The count from a later analysis was tens of millions of unique TCR beta chains, some 10 million of them shared. Sequenced by immunoSEQ multiplex PCR; TCRdb stores in-frame clones only, minus some. The V and J calls and clone size are taken from that table; D and trimming were inferred from the DNA. The sample yields about 120,000 clones, roughly 75% seen once. The length of the CDR3 is 15 residues. The ends lost 0 bases at V and 3 bases at J; junction bases unmatched: 3. Germline V CDR1 and CDR2: SGHTA, FQGNSA. As regards this clone: Its cognate antigen is unknown.

J is TRBJ2-7 and V is TRBV7-2; 9 nucleotides match TRBD2. The clonotype was recovered from a woman aged 50 to 65 in good health and CMV-seronegative. The specimen was PBMCs. The CDR3 loop reads CASSLASREGYEQYF. The DNA of the CDR3 is TGTGCCAGCAGCTTAGCGTCGCGGGAGGGCTACGAGCAGTACTTC.